This T cell receptor beta chain is from a study of cytomegalovirus exposure and HLA in healthy donors. Study findings and constraints: Upon later analysis, HLA-associated TCR beta chains proved more clonally expanded than other, equally common chains.

CDR1 and CDR2 (germline): MGHRA, YSYEKL. The CDR3 is 16 amino acids. PCR amplification relied on 60 Vbeta primers (plus 13 Jbeta primers). Data came from immunoSEQ multiplex PCR; TCRdb stores just in-frame clones and leaves some out. The sample has roughly 200,000 clones, about 9% seen once; the top ten hold 1% to 1.5%. Among the donors, all were healthy bone marrow donors. Regarding this clone: Antigen: not known.

The sequencing sample was made of PBMCs. This chain links TRBV4-1 with TRBJ2-5; 7 bases align to TRBD1. The DNA matches TRBJ2-7 better at its end, which makes the J call doubtful. This clonotype was sampled from a woman in her thirties in good health and CMV-seropositive. The CDR3 sequence: CASSHTGTASSYEQYF. The DNA for the CDR3 is TGCGCCAGCAGCCACACTGGGACAGCGAGCTCCTACGAGCAGTACTTC.